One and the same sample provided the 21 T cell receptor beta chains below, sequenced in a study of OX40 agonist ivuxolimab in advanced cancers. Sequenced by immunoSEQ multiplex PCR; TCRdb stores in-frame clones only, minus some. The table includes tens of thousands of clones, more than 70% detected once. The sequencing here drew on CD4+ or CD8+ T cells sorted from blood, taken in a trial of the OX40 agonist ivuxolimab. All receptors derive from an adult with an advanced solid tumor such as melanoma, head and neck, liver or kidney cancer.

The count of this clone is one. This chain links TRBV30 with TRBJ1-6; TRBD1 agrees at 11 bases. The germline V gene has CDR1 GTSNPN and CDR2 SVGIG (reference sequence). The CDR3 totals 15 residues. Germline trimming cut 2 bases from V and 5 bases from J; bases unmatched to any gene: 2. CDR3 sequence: CAWSRDRGNNSPLHF. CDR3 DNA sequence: TGTGCCTGGAGTCGGGACAGGGGGAATAATTCACCCCTCCACTTT.

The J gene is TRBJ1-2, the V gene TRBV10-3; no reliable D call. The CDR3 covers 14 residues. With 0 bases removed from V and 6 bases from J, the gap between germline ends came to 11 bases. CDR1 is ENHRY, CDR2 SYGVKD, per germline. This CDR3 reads CAISESAPLDGYTF. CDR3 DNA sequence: TGTGCCATCAGTGAGTCCGCACCACTCGATGGCTACACCTTC.

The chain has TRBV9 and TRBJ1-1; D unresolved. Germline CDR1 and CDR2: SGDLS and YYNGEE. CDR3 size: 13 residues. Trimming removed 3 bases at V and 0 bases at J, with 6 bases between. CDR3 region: CASSAILNTEAFF. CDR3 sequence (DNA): TGTGCCAGCAGCGCCATCCTGAACACTGAAGCTTTCTTT.

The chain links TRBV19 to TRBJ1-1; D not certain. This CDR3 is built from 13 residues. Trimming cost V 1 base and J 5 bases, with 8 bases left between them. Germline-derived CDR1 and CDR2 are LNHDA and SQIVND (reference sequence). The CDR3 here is CASSIVRETEAFF. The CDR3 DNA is TGTGCCAGTAGTATAGTAAGGGAAACTGAAGCTTTCTTT.

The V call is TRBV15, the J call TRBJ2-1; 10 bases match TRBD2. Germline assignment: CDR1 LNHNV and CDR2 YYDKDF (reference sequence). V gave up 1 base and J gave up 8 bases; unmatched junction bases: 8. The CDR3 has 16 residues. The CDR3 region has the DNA TGTGCCACCAGCAGAGGTCAGCGGGGGGGCCTCGATGAGCAGTTCTTC. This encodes CATSRGQRGGLDEQFF.

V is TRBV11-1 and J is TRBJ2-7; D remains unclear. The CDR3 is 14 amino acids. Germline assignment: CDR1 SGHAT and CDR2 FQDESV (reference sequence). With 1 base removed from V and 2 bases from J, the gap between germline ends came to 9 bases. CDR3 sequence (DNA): TGTGCCAGCAGCTTAGTCTCCAGCCCCTACGAGCAGTACTTC. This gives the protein CASSLVSSPYEQYF.

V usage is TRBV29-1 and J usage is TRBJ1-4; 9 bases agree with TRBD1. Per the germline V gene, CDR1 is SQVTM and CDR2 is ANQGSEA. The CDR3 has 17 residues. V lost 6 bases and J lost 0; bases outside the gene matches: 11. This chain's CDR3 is CSVTGTGTASTNEKLFF. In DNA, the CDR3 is TGCAGCGTGACCGGGACAGGGACAGCTTCAACTAATGAAAAACTGTTTTTT.

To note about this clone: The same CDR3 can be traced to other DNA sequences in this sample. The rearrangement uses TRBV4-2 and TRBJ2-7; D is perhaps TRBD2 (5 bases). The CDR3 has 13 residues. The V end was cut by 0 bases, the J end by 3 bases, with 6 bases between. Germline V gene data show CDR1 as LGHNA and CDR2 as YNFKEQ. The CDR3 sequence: CASSQERGYEQYF. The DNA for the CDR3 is TGTGCCAGCAGCCAAGAACGGGGCTACGAGCAGTACTTC.

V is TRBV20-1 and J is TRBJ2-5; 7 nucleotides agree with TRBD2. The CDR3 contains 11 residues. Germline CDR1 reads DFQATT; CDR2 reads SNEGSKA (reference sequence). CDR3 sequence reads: CGGLGGETQYF. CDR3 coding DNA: TGCGGAGGACTGGGGGGGGAGACCCAGTACTTC.

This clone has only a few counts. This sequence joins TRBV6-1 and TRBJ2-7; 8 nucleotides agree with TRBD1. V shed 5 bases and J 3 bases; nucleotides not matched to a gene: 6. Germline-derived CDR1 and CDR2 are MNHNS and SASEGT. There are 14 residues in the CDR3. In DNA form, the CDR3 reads TGTGCCAGCAGTACCGACAGGGGTGACTACGAGCAGTACTTC. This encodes CASSTDRGDYEQYF.

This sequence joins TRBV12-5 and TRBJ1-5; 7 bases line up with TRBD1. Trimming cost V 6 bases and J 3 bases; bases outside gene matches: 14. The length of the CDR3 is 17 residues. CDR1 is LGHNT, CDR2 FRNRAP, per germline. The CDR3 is CASGQLAGTADNQPQHF. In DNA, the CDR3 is TGTGCTAGTGGGCAATTGGCCGGGACAGCCGACAATCAGCCCCAGCATTTT. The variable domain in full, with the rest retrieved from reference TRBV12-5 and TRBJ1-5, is DARVTQTPRHKVTEMGQEVTMRCQPILGHNTVFWYRQTMMQGLELLAYFRNRAPLDDSGMPKDRFSAEMPDATLATLKIQPSEPRDSAVYFCASGQLAGTADNQPQHFGDGTRLSIL.

CDR3 DNA sequence: TGTGCCAGCGCAAACCCCTGGGGCGGATCCTACGAGCAGTACTTC. Amino acids: CASANPWGGSYEQYF. The chain carries TRBV27 and TRBJ2-7, with a tentative D call TRBD1 (5 bases). Germline V gives CDR1 MNHEY, CDR2 SMNVEV (reference sequence). The CDR3 length is 15 residues. V was pared by 8 bases and J by 1 base, with 18 bases between.

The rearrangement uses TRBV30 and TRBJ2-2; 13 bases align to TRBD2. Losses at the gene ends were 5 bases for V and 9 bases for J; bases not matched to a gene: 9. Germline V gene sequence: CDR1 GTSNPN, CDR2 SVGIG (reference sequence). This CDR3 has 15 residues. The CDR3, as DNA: TGTGCCTGGGAAGCGGGACTAGCGGGATTAAGGGAGCTGTTTTTT. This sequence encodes CAWEAGLAGLRELFF.

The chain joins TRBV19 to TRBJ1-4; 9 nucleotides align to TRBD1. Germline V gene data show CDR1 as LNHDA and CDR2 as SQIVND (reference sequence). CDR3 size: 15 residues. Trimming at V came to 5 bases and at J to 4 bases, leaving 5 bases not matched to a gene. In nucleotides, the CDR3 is TGTGCCAGTAGTGGGACAGGGCTGGTTAATGAAAAACTGTTTTTT. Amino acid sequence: CASSGTGLVNEKLFF. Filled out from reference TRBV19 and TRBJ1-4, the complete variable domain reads DGGITQSPKYLFRKEGQNVTLSCEQNLNHDAMYWYRQDPGQGLRLIYYSQIVNDFQKGDIAEGYSVSREKKESFPLTVTSAQKNPTAFYLCASSGTGLVNEKLFFGSGTQLSVL.

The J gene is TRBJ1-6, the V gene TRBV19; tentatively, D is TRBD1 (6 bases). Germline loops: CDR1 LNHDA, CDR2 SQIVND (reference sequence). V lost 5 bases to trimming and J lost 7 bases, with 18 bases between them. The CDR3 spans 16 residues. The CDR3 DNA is TGTGCCAGTAGTTTTTTACCGGACAGCTCCAATTCACCCCTCCACTTT. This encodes CASSFLPDSSNSPLHF. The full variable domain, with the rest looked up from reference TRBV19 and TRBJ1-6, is DGGITQSPKYLFRKEGQNVTLSCEQNLNHDAMYWYRQDPGQGLRLIYYSQIVNDFQKGDIAEGYSVSREKKESFPLTVTSAQKNPTAFYLCASSFLPDSSNSPLHFGNGTRLTVT.

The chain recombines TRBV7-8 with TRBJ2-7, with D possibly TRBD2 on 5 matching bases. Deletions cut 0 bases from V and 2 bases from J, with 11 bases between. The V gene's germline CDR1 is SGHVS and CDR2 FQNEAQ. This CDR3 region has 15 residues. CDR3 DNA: TGTGCCAGCAGCTTAGCGCCAGGAGGCACCTACGAGCAGTACTTC. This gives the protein CASSLAPGGTYEQYF.

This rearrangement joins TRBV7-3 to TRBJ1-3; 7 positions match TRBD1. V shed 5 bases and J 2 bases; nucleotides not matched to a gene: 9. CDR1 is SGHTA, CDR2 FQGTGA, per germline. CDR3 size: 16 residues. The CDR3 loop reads CASSPRGGRTGNTIYF. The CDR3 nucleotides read TGTGCCAGCAGCCCTCGAGGGGGCAGGACTGGAAACACCATATATTTT.

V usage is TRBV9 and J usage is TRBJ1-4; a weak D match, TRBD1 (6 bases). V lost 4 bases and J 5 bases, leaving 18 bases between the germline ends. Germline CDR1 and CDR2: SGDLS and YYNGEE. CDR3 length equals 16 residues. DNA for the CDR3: TGTGCCAGCAGCCCCAGAGGGGGGCTCCGGAATGAAAAACTGTTTTTT. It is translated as CASSPRGGLRNEKLFF.

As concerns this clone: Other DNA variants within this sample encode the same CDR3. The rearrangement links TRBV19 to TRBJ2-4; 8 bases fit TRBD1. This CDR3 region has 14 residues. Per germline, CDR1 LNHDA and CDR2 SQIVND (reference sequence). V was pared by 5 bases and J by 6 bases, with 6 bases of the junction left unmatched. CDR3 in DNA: TGTGCCAGTAGTCCGAGGACAGGGTTAAACATTCAGTACTTC. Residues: CASSPRTGLNIQYF. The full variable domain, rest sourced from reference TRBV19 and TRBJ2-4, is DGGITQSPKYLFRKEGQNVTLSCEQNLNHDAMYWYRQDPGQGLRLIYYSQIVNDFQKGDIAEGYSVSREKKESFPLTVTSAQKNPTAFYLCASSPRTGLNIQYFGAGTRLSVL.

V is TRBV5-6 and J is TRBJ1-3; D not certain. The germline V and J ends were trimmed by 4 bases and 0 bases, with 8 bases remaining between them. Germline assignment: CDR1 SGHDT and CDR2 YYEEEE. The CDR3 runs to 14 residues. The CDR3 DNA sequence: TGTGCCAGCAGCAGACTTAGCTCTGGAAACACCATATATTTT. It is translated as CASSRLSSGNTIYF.

The DNA of the CDR3 is TGTGCCAGTGGTTTCCCCACTTTAAAGGGGGTACGGATGGATCAGCCCCAGCATTTT. Its translation: CASGFPTLKGVRMDQPQHF. The chain employs TRBV19 and TRBJ1-5; the D gene is possibly TRBD1 (6 bases). The V end was cut by 8 bases, the J end by 5 bases, with 31 bases between. Germline V lookup: CDR1 LNHDA, CDR2 SQIVND (reference sequence). CDR3 length: 19 amino acids.